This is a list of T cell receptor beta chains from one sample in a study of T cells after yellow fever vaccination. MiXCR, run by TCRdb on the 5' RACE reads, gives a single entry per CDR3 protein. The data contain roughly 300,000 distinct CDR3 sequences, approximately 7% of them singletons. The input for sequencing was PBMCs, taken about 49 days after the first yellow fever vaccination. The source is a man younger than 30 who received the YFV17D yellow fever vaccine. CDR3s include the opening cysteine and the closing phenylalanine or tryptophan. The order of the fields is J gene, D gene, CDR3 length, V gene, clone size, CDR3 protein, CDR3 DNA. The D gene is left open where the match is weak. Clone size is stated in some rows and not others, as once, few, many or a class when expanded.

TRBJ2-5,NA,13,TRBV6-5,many,CASRGSHQETQYF,TGTGCCAGCAGGGGGTCCCACCAAGAGACCCAGTACTTC
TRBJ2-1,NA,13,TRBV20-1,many,CSARVGQYNEQFF,TGCAGTGCCCGCGTCGGACAGTACAATGAGCAGTTCTTC
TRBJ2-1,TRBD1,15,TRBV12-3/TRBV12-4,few,CASSLGQGIYNEQFF,TGTGCCAGCAGTTTGGGACAGGGGATTTACAATGAGCAGTTCTTC
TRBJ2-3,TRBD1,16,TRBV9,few,CASSGDRGFFTDTQYF,TGTGCCAGCAGCGGGGACAGGGGGTTCTTTACAGATACGCAGTATTTT
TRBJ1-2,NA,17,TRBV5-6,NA,CASSLGFKAWENYGYTF,TGTGCCAGCAGCTTGGGTTTCAAGGCATGGGAGAACTATGGCTACACCTTC
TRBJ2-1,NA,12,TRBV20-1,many,CSARDPRPEQFF,TGCAGTGCTAGAGATCCGAGGCCCGAGCAGTTCTTC
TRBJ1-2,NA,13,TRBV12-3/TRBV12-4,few,CASSAQDRYGYTF,TGTGCCAGCAGTGCCCAGGACAGATATGGCTACACCTTC
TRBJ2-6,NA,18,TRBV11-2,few,CASSPRGIRGFGANVLTF,TGTGCCAGCAGCCCCAGGGGAATACGAGGCTTTGGGGCCAACGTCCTGACTTTC
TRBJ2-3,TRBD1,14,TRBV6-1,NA,CASSDRDHTDTQYF,TGTGCCAGCAGCGACAGGGACCACACAGATACGCAGTATTTT
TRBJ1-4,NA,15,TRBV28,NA,CASSFLGAAHEKLFF,TGTGCCAGCAGTTTTCTGGGGGCGGCTCATGAAAAACTGTTTTTT
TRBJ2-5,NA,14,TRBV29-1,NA,CSAREIRVQGTQYF,TGCAGCGCGAGAGAAATCCGGGTCCAAGGGACCCAGTACTTC
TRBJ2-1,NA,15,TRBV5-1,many,CASSDQGGAYNEQFF,TGCGCCAGCAGCGACCAAGGGGGGGCCTACAATGAGCAGTTCTTC
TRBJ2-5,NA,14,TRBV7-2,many,CASSLRPSRETQYF,TGTGCCAGCAGCTTGAGGCCTAGCCGGGAGACCCAGTACTTC
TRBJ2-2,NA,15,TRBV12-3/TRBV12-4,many,CASSFQGTNTGELFF,TGTGCCAGCAGTTTCCAGGGAACGAACACCGGGGAGCTGTTTTTT
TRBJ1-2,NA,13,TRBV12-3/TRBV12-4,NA,CACSFPGDYGYTF,TGTGCCTGCAGTTTTCCGGGTGACTATGGCTACACCTTC
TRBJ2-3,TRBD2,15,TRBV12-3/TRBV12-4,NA,CASSPRLAMKDTQYF,TGTGCCAGCAGCCCTCGACTAGCGATGAAAGATACGCAGTATTTT
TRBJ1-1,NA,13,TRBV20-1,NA,CSARMRGNTEDFF,TGCAGTGCTAGGATGAGGGGGAACACTGAAGATTTCTTT
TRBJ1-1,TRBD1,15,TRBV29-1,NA,CSVLLTGGYPPEAFF,TGCAGCGTTCTCCTGACAGGGGGCTATCCTCCTGAAGCTTTCTTT
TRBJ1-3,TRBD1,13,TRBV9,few,CASSADRGDTIYF,TGTGCCAGCAGCGCGGACAGGGGGGACACCATATATTTT
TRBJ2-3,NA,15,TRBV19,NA,CASSIEQASTDTQYF,TGTGCCAGTAGTATCGAACAGGCTAGCACAGATACGCAGTATTTT
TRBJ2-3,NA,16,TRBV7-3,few,CASSLMAPSVTDTQYF,TGTGCCAGCAGCTTAATGGCCCCATCAGTCACAGATACGCAGTATTTT
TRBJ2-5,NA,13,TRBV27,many,CASTTFGVETQYF,TGTGCCAGCACCACCTTCGGGGTGGAGACCCAGTACTTC
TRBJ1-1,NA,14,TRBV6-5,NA,CASSYLGGTTEAFF,TGTGCCAGCAGTTACTTGGGGGGGACCACTGAAGCTTTCTTT
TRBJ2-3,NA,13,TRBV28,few,CASRSYEGDTQYF,TGTGCCAGCAGGTCTTATGAGGGAGATACGCAGTATTTT
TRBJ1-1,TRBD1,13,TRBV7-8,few,CASTPGQGMRAFF,TGTGCCAGCACGCCGGGACAGGGGATGCGAGCTTTCTTT
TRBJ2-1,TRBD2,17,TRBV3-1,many,CASSQKPGTSGEGEQFF,TGTGCCAGCAGCCAAAAACCCGGGACTAGCGGTGAAGGAGAGCAGTTCTTC
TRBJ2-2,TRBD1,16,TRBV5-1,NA,CASTPLDRRYTGELFF,TGCGCCAGCACCCCCTTGGACAGGAGGTACACCGGGGAGCTGTTTTTT
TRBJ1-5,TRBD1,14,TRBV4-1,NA,CASSQGTVNQPQHF,TGCGCCAGCAGCCAGGGGACAGTCAATCAGCCCCAGCATTTT
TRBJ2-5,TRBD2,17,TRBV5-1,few,CASSLRFQRGAKETQYF,TGCGCCAGCAGCTTGAGATTCCAGCGGGGGGCCAAAGAGACCCAGTACTTC
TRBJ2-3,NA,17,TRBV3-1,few,CASSQEELQDYTDTQYF,TGTGCCAGCAGCCAAGAAGAATTACAGGACTACACAGATACGCAGTATTTT
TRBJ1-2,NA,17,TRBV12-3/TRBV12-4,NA,CASSPNRGLNKEGGYTF,TGTGCCAGCAGCCCTAATAGGGGTTTGAACAAGGAGGGTGGCTACACCTTC
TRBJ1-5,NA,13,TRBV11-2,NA,CASSLVESGPQHF,TGTGCCAGCAGCTTAGTAGAATCAGGACCCCAGCATTTT
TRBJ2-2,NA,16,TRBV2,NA,CASSAAGVPVTGELFF,TGTGCCAGCAGTGCAGCAGGGGTACCGGTCACCGGGGAGCTGTTTTTT
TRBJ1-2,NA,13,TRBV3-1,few,CASSQDPRGFYTF,TGTGCCAGCAGCCAAGACCCACGGGGTTTCTACACCTTC
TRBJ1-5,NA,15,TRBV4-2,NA,CASSQDRSSNQPQHF,TGTGCCAGCAGCCAAGATCGGAGTAGCAATCAGCCCCAGCATTTT
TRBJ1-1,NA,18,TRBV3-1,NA,CACSQVLGAGIPGTEAFF,TGTGCCTGCTCCCAAGTATTAGGGGCCGGGATTCCCGGCACTGAAGCTTTCTTT
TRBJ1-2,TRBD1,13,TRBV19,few,CASNRGQGGGYTF,TGTGCCAGTAATCGAGGACAGGGAGGTGGCTACACCTTC
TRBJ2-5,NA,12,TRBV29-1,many,CSVGGIQETQYF,TGCAGCGTTGGCGGGATCCAAGAGACCCAGTACTTC
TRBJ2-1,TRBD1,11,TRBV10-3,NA,CASGQGNEQFF,TGTGCCTCGGGACAGGGCAATGAGCAGTTCTTC
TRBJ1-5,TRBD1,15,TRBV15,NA,CATSRGGTDNQPQHF,TGTGCCACCAGCAGAGGAGGGACAGACAATCAGCCCCAGCATTTT
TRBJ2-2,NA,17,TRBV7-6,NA,CASSLARRPSIGGELFF,TGTGCCAGCAGCTTAGCCCGGCGCCCAAGCATTGGGGGGGAGCTGTTTTTT
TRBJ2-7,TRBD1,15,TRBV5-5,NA,CASSPGDRRTYEQYF,TGTGCCAGCAGTCCGGGGGACAGGCGAACCTACGAGCAGTACTTC
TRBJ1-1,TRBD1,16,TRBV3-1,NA,CASSQPTGGKGTEAFF,TGTGCCAGCAGCCAGCCCACAGGGGGCAAGGGCACTGAAGCTTTCTTT
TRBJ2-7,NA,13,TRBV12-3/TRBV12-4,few,CASSLSSSGEQYF,TGTGCCAGCAGTTTATCCTCTAGTGGCGAGCAGTACTTC